The 29 T cell receptor beta chains below come from one sample, sequenced in a study of regulatory T cells in long-lasting Graves disease. Combining iRepertoire HTBI primers with Arm-PCR of CDR3 regions, the authors built TCR beta libraries. TCRdb recomputed calls from the multiplex PCR reads with MiXCR, one row per CDR3 protein. The sample records a few hundred thousand distinct CDR3 sequences, 18% being singletons. The time point is: newly diagnosed GD, antithyroid drugs for less than 3 months. PBMCs provided the RNA from which the TCR library was made. The same sample was also studied in work on T cells in Graves' hyperthyroidism and ophthalmopathy.

This specimen was peripheral blood mononuclear cells (PBMCs), taken at new diagnosis, from a patient treated with antithyroid drugs. The receptors shown here come from a woman younger than 45 with Graves disease.

This clonotype came up many times. The rearrangement joins TRBV12-3 or TRBV12-4 to TRBJ2-5, with D uncertain. V was trimmed by 6 bases and J by 5 bases, leaving 10 bases between them. The CDR3 totals 12 residues. The CDR3 protein is CASSPLRETQYF. The DNA of the CDR3 is TGTGCCAGCAGCCCCCTGAGGGAGACCCAGTACTTC.

This clonotype was picked up many times. The chain recombines TRBV3-1 with TRBJ1-5; 9 nucleotides align to TRBD1. Germline V gene sequence: CDR1 LGHDT, CDR2 YNNKEL (reference sequence). Trimming removed 3 bases from V and 12 bases from J; junction bases left unmatched: 9. The CDR3 runs to 14 residues. In DNA form, the CDR3 reads TGTGCCAGCAGCCACGGACAGGGGCCGGTACGCCAGCATTTT. Its protein product is CASSHGQGPVRQHF.

In its sample, this clonotype was seen many times. This chain connects TRBV6-1 to TRBJ1-1; weak D call: TRBD1 (5 bases). The CDR3 spans 12 residues. Germline CDR1 is MNHNS and CDR2 is SASEGT. The ends were cut back, 5 bases at V and 5 bases at J, with 9 bases in the middle. CDR3 sequence (DNA): TGTGCCAGCAGTCCAGGGAAAACTGAAGCTTTCTTT. Its translation is CASSPGKTEAFF.

The rearrangement joins TRBV27 to TRBJ2-1; D is possibly TRBD1 or TRBD2 (5 bases each). CDR3 length: 11 amino acids. CDR1 and CDR2 from the germline V gene are MNHEY and SMNVEV (reference sequence). The germline V and J ends were trimmed by 4 bases and 13 bases, with 11 bases remaining between them. CDR3 in DNA: TGTGCCAGCAGTTGGGGGTTGAGTCAGTTCTTC. Its protein is CASSWGLSQFF.

The table lists this clonotype with many counts. This rearrangement joins TRBV7-9 to TRBJ2-7, with a possible D match to TRBD1 (6 bases). The CDR3 extends over 12 amino acids. V lost 5 bases and J lost 1, with 6 bases in between. Germline lookup yields CDR1 SEHNR and CDR2 FQNEAQ (reference sequence). As DNA, the CDR3 is TGTGCCAGCAGCCAGGGGTCCTACGAGCAGTACTTC. Amino acids: CASSQGSYEQYF.

The rearrangement uses TRBV6-2 or TRBV6-3 and TRBJ2-4, with 9 bases fitting TRBD1. There are 19 residues in the CDR3. Unmatched junction bases numbered 15, after V lost 3 bases and J lost 3 bases. Germline-derived CDR1 and CDR2 are MNHEY and SVGEGT. CDR3 loop: CASSYSGTGGLGSKNIQYF. CDR3 DNA: TGTGCCAGCAGTTATTCGGGTACAGGGGGCCTCGGGAGCAAAAACATTCAGTACTTC.

This clonotype has at least ten counts. The J gene is TRBJ1-2, the V gene TRBV11-2; D unclear. V was trimmed by 2 bases and J by 8 bases, leaving 9 bases between them. This CDR3 contains 12 residues. The germline V gene has CDR1 SGHAT and CDR2 FQNNGV. CDR3 protein: CASSLRDFGYTF. For the CDR3, the DNA is TGTGCCAGCAGCTTAAGAGACTTCGGCTACACCTTC.

This clonotype was recorded many times. The chain carries TRBV5-1 and TRBJ1-2, with unresolved D. Trimming shortened V by 0 bases and J by 4 bases, and 13 bases separated the two germline ends. The CDR3 length is 15 residues. CDR1 is SGHRS and CDR2 is YFSETQ in the germline V gene. The DNA of the CDR3 is TGCGCCAGCAGCTTGGATCGCTTCTCGGGCTATGGCTACACCTTC. Translated: CASSLDRFSGYGYTF.

This rearrangement joins TRBV18 to TRBJ1-1; TRBD1 matches at 8 bases. The trim removed 4 bases at V and 9 bases at J, leaving 4 bases unmatched. CDR3 length: 12 residues. CDR1 KGHSH and CDR2 LQKENI come from the germline V gene. The CDR3: CASSRTGQQAFF. The CDR3 nucleotides read TGTGCCAGCTCACGGACAGGGCAACAAGCTTTCTTT.

This clonotype came up many times. This rearrangement joins TRBV20-1 to TRBJ2-5; 8 nucleotides align to TRBD1. The CDR3 spans 15 residues. Germline V CDR1 and CDR2: DFQATT, SNEGSKA (reference sequence). With 0 bases clipped from V and 5 bases from J, the junction kept 8 bases outside the gene matches. Here the CDR3 DNA reads TGCAGTGCTAGAGAGCCCCAGGGGGCTGGGGAGACCCAGTACTTC. Amino acids: CSAREPQGAGETQYF.

This clonotype appeared many times. The J gene is TRBJ1-2, the V gene TRBV2; D is perhaps TRBD1 (5 bases). Per the germline V gene, CDR1 is SNHLY and CDR2 is FYNNEI. This CDR3 has 13 amino acids. Trimming took 6 bases from V and 0 from J, leaving 8 bases between them. The CDR3 coding sequence is TGTGCCAGCAGCCCAGGGACTAACTATGGCTACACCTTC. Translating gives CASSPGTNYGYTF.

This clonotype was observed a few times. The V gene is TRBV19, the J gene TRBJ2-7; D unclear. The V end lost 4 bases, the J end lost 0 bases, and 19 bases lay between the germline ends. The germline V gene encodes CDR1 LNHDA and CDR2 SQIVND (reference sequence). The CDR3 is 17 amino acids. For the CDR3, the DNA is TGTGCCAGTAGTACTTCCCTTCAGCTTTTTAGCTCCTACGAGCAGTACTTC. Protein product: CASSTSLQLFSSYEQYF.

At least ten counts were recorded for this clonotype. The genes are TRBV7-3 and TRBJ2-3; D call uncertain. V lost 5 bases to trimming and J lost 2 bases, with 11 bases between them. CDR1 and CDR2 (germline): SGHTA, FQGTGA. This CDR3 spans 14 amino acids. CDR3 region: CASSPSTLTDTQYF. CDR3 nucleotide sequence: TGTGCCAGCAGCCCATCAACCCTCACAGATACGCAGTATTTT.

This clonotype was detected ten times or more. The V gene is TRBV9, the J gene TRBJ2-1; TRBD1 or TRBD2 may be the D gene (6 bases each). The CDR3 runs to 20 residues. In germline, CDR1 is SGDLS, CDR2 YYNGEE. V shed 4 bases and J shed 0 bases, with 26 bases lying between them. The CDR3 sequence: CASSSNTGLRSGYSYNEQFF. The CDR3 bases are TGTGCCAGCAGCTCAAACACAGGGTTACGTAGCGGTTACTCCTACAATGAGCAGTTCTTC. Full variable domain (rest looked up from reference TRBV9 and TRBJ2-1): DSGVTQTPKHLITATGQRVTLRCSPRSGDLSVYWYQQSLDQGLQFLIQYYNGEERAKGNILERFSAQQFPDLHSELNLSSLELGDSALYFCASSSNTGLRSGYSYNEQFFGPGTRLTVL.

This clonotype was counted a few times. The chain carries TRBV6-1 and TRBJ2-1; D might be TRBD1 or TRBD2, each matching 5 bases. The V and J ends lost 4 bases and 6 bases respectively, with 16 bases between them. Germline V gene sequence: CDR1 MNHNS, CDR2 SASEGT. The length of the CDR3 is 15 residues. The CDR3 nucleotides are TGTGCCAGCAGTGGCCGGGACCTTAATGCCAATGAGCAGTTCTTC. Residues: CASSGRDLNANEQFF.

Regarding this clonotype: A read error may produce the germline difference seen at one junction end. The J gene is TRBJ1-1, the V gene TRBV19; D may be TRBD1 (5 bases). Germline lookup yields CDR1 LNHDA and CDR2 SQIVND (reference sequence). There are 15 residues in the CDR3. CDR3: CACSTSGATNTEAFF. CDR3 in DNA: TGTGCCTGTAGTACCTCCGGGGCTACTAACACTGAAGCTTTCTTT.

Worth noting for this clonotype: This could be a read error, since a much larger clone is one nucleotide away. The V call is TRBV6-4, the J call TRBJ2-7; D perhaps matches TRBD1 (7 bases). The germline gives CDR1 MRHNA, CDR2 SNTAGT. CDR3 length: 13 amino acids. The CDR3 nucleotides are TGTGCCAGCGGTGACAGCCAGGGGGGTGAGCAGTACTTC. Protein product: CASGDSQGGEQYF.

In this sample, this clonotype turned up many times. J is TRBJ2-1 and V is TRBV6-1, with D perhaps matching TRBD2 (5 bases). V lost 7 bases and J 3 bases, leaving 16 bases between the germline ends. This CDR3 has 15 amino acids. Germline-derived CDR1 and CDR2 are MNHNS and SASEGT. In DNA, the CDR3 is TGTGCCAGCACCTTGTCGGGGTGGCTCTACAATGAGCAGTTCTTC. Amino acids: CASTLSGWLYNEQFF.

This clonotype was counted at least ten times. The V and J genes are TRBV7-9 and TRBJ1-1, with no clear D. Germline lookup yields CDR1 SEHNR and CDR2 FQNEAQ (reference sequence). The V end was cut by 3 bases, the J end by 8 bases, with 16 bases between. The CDR3 is 14 amino acids. The CDR3 loop is CASSFPGAGIEAFF. In nucleotides, the CDR3 is TGTGCCAGCAGCTTTCCAGGCGCTGGGATCGAAGCTTTCTTT. Full variable domain (remainder filled in from reference TRBV7-9 and TRBJ1-1): DTGVSQNPRHKITKRGQNVTFRCDPISEHNRLYWYRQTLGQGPEFLTYFQNEAQLEKSRLLSDRFSAERPKGSFSTLEIQRTEQGDSAMYLCASSFPGAGIEAFFGQGTRLTVV.

This clonotype was counted a few times. A read error is likely here: a far larger clone is one base away. This CDR3 fails to terminate in the conserved phenylalanine or tryptophan, so it likely reflects a read error. This chain links TRBV7-8 with TRBJ1-1, with a weak D call TRBD1 (5 bases). CDR1 SGHVS and CDR2 FQNEAQ come from the germline V gene. The CDR3 is 14 residues long. The germline V and J ends were trimmed by 4 bases and 0 bases, with 9 bases remaining between them. CDR3 region: CASSSGPLNTEAFL. As DNA, the CDR3 is TGTGCCAGCAGCTCGGGACCGTTGAACACTGAAGCTTTCCTT.

The chain couples TRBV18 to TRBJ1-6, with D perhaps TRBD1 (5 bases). The CDR3 covers 16 residues. Trimming pared 0 bases from V and 5 bases from J, leaving 11 bases between. CDR1 and CDR2 (germline): KGHSH, LQKENI. The CDR3 region has the DNA TGTGCCAGCTCACCACCCGGGGGTCGTAATAATTCACCCCTCCACTTT. Its protein product is CASSPPGGRNNSPLHF.

This clonotype has a count of ten or more. V and J are TRBV2 and TRBJ2-1, with D maybe TRBD1 (5 bases). The CDR3 sequence is 12 residues long. Trimming removed 6 bases at V and 5 bases at J, with 8 bases between. Germline loops: CDR1 SNHLY, CDR2 FYNNEI. The CDR3 DNA sequence: TGTGCCAGCAGGGAACAGGACAATGAGCAGTTCTTC. This codes for CASREQDNEQFF.

The sample holds many counts of this clonotype. This chain links TRBV5-6 with TRBJ2-3; tentatively, D is TRBD1 or TRBD2 (5 bases each). V was cut by 6 bases and J by 5 bases, with 19 bases left in between. This CDR3 comprises 15 residues. Germline V gives CDR1 SGHDT, CDR2 YYEEEE. CDR3: CASTSGPGLGDTQYF. In DNA form, the CDR3 reads TGTGCCAGCACCTCGGGACCGGGTCTTGGAGATACGCAGTATTTT.

This clonotype was observed at least ten times. This rearrangement joins TRBV3-1 to TRBJ1-2; D uncertain. Trimming pared 1 base from V and 8 bases from J, leaving 11 bases between. Per germline, CDR1 LGHDT and CDR2 YNNKEL (reference sequence). This CDR3 is 13 amino acids long. For the CDR3, the DNA is TGTGCCAGCAGCCAAGGTCAGGAGGTAGGCTACACCTTC. This gives the protein CASSQGQEVGYTF.

This clonotype has ten or more counts. In DNA form, the CDR3 reads TGTGCCAGCTCGTTCGGACAGGGTGCCTTAGGAGAGACCCAGTACTTC. Protein sequence: CASSFGQGALGETQYF. The chain joins TRBV18 to TRBJ2-5; 8 bases line up with TRBD1. From germline, CDR1 is KGHSH and CDR2 LQKENI. The CDR3 has 16 residues. Trimming cost V 6 bases and J 4 bases; bases outside gene matches: 13.

This clonotype came up many times. The chain recombines TRBV6-2 or TRBV6-3 with TRBJ2-3; 10 nucleotides match TRBD1. The CDR3 runs 15 residues. After removal of 0 bases from V and 7 bases from J, the junction contained 4 bases not matched to a gene. Germline V gene sequence: CDR1 MNHEY, CDR2 SVGEGT. This CDR3 reads CASSYSWTGGYTQYF. The CDR3 bases are TGTGCCAGCAGTTACTCTTGGACAGGGGGGTATACGCAGTATTTT.

On this clonotype itself: This likely traces to a read error, being one base from a far larger clone. The chain has TRBV7-2 and TRBJ2-5; no definite D call. The V end lost 3 bases, the J end lost 0 bases, and 11 bases lay between the germline ends. Germline V gives CDR1 SGHTA, CDR2 FQGNSA. This CDR3 region has 15 residues. CDR3 bases: TGTGCCAGCAGCTTCATGACTGGCGACCAAGAGACCCAGTACTTC. Its protein is CASSFMTGDQETQYF.

This clonotype was observed many times. The gene calls are TRBV14 and TRBJ1-3; D unclear. Germline V CDR1 and CDR2: SGHDN, FVKESK. V dropped 2 bases and J dropped 0 bases, with 11 bases sitting between them. The CDR3 contains 16 residues. CDR3 protein: CASSQSIGSSGNTIYF. The CDR3 coding sequence is TGTGCCAGCAGCCAAAGCATAGGGTCCTCTGGAAACACCATATATTTT.

Of note for this clonotype: Only one base separates this from a far larger clonotype, so it likely reflects a read error. The CDR3 does not end in the conserved phenylalanine or tryptophan, so this is likely a read error. The chain combines TRBV6-9 with TRBJ2-7; D is possibly TRBD2 (6 bases). V lost 4 bases to trimming and J lost 0 bases, with 7 bases between them. The CDR3 consists of 13 residues. Germline CDR1 reads MNHGY; CDR2 reads SVAAGI. CDR3 bases: TGTGCCAGCAGTTTCGGGGGCTCCTACGAGCAGTACCTC. Amino acids: CASSFGGSYEQYL.